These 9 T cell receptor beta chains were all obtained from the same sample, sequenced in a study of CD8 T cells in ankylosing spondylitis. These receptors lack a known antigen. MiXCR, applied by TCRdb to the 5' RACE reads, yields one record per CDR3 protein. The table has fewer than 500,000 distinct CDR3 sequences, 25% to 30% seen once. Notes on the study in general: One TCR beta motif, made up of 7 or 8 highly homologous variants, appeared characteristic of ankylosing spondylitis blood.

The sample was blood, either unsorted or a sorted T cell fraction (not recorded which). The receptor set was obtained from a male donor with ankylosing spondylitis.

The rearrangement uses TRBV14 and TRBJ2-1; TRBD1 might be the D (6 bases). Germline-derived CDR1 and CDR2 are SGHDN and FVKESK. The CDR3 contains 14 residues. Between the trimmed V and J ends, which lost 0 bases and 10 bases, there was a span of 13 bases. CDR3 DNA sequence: TGTGCCAGCAGCCAAGATGCTCAGGGGTGGGAGCAGTTCTTC. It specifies CASSQDAQGWEQFF.

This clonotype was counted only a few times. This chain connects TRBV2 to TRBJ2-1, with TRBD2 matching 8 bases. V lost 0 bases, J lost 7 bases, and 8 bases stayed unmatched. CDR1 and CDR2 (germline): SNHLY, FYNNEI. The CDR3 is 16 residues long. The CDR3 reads CASSEASGGLGNEQFF. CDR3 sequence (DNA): TGTGCCAGCAGTGAAGCATCGGGAGGGTTGGGTAATGAGCAGTTCTTC. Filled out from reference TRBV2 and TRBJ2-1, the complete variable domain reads EPEVTQTPSHQVTQMGQEVILRCVPISNHLYFYWYRQILGQKVEFLVSFYNNEISEKSEIFDDQFSVERPDGSNFTLKIRSTKLEDSAMYFCASSEASGGLGNEQFFGPGTRLTVL.

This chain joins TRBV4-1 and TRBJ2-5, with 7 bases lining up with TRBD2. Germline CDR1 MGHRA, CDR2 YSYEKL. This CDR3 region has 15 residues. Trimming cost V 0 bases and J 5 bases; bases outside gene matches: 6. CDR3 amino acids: CASSQDSASGETQYF. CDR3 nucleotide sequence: TGCGCCAGCAGCCAAGATTCGGCTAGCGGTGAGACCCAGTACTTC.

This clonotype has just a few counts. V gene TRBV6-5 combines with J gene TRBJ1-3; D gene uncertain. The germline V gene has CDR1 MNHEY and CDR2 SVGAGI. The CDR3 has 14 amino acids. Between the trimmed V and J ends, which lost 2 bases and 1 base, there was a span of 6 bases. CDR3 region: CASSYGESGNTIYF. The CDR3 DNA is TGTGCCAGCAGTTACGGGGAATCTGGAAACACCATATATTTT.

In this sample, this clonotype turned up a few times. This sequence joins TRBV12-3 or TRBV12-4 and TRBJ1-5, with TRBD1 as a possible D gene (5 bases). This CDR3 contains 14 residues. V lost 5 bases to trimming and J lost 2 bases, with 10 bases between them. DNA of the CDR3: TGTGCCAGCAGTCTACGCAGGGGCAATCAGCCCCAGCATTTT. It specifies CASSLRRGNQPQHF.

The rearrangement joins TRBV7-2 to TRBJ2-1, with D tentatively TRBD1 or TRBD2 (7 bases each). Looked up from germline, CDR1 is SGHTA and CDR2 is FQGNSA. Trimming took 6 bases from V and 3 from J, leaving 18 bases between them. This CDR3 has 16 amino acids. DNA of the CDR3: TGTGCCAGCAGTAAGGGGGCTAGCGGAGGCTACAATGAGCAGTTCTTC. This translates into CASSKGASGGYNEQFF.

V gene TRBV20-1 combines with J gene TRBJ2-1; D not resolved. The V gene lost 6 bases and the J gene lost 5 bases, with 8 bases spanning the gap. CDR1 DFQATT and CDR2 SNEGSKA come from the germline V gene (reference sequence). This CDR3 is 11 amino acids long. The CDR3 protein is CSAKINNEQFF. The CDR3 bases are TGCAGTGCCAAGATCAACAATGAGCAGTTCTTC.

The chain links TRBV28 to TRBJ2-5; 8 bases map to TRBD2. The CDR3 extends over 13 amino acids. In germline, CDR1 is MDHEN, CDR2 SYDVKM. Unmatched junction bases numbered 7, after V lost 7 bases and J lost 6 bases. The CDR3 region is CASMRGDGKTQYF. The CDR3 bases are TGTGCCAGCATGCGGGGGGATGGAAAGACCCAGTACTTC.

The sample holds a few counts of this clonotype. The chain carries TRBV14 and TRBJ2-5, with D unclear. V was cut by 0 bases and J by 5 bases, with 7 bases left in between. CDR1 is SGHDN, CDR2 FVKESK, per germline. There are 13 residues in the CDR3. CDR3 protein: CASSQELAETQYF. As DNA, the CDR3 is TGTGCCAGCAGCCAAGAGTTGGCCGAGACCCAGTACTTC. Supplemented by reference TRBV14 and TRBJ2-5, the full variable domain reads EAGVTQFPSHSVIEKGQTVTLRCDPISGHDNLYWYRRVMGKEIKFLLHFVKESKQDESGMPNNRFLAERTGGTYSTLKVQPAELEDSGVYFCASSQELAETQYFGPGTRLLVL.